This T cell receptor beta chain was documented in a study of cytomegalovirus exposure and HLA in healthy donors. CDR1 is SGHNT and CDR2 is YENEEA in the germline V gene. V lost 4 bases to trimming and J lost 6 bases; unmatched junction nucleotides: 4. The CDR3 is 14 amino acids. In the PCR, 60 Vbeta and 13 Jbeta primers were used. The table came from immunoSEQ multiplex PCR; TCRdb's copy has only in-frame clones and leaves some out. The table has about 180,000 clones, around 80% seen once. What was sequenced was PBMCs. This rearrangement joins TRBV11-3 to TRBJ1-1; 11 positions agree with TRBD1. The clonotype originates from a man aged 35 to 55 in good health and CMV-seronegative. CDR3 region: CASSSRDRGSEAFF. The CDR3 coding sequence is TGTGCCAGCAGCTCCCGGGACAGGGGGTCTGAAGCTTTCTTT. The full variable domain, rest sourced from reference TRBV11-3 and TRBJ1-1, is EAGVVQSPRYKIIEKKQPVAFWCNPISGHNTLYWYLQNLGQGPELLIRYENEEAVDDSQLPKDRFSAERLKGVDSTLKIQPAELGDSAVYLCASSSRDRGSEAFFGQGTRLTVV.